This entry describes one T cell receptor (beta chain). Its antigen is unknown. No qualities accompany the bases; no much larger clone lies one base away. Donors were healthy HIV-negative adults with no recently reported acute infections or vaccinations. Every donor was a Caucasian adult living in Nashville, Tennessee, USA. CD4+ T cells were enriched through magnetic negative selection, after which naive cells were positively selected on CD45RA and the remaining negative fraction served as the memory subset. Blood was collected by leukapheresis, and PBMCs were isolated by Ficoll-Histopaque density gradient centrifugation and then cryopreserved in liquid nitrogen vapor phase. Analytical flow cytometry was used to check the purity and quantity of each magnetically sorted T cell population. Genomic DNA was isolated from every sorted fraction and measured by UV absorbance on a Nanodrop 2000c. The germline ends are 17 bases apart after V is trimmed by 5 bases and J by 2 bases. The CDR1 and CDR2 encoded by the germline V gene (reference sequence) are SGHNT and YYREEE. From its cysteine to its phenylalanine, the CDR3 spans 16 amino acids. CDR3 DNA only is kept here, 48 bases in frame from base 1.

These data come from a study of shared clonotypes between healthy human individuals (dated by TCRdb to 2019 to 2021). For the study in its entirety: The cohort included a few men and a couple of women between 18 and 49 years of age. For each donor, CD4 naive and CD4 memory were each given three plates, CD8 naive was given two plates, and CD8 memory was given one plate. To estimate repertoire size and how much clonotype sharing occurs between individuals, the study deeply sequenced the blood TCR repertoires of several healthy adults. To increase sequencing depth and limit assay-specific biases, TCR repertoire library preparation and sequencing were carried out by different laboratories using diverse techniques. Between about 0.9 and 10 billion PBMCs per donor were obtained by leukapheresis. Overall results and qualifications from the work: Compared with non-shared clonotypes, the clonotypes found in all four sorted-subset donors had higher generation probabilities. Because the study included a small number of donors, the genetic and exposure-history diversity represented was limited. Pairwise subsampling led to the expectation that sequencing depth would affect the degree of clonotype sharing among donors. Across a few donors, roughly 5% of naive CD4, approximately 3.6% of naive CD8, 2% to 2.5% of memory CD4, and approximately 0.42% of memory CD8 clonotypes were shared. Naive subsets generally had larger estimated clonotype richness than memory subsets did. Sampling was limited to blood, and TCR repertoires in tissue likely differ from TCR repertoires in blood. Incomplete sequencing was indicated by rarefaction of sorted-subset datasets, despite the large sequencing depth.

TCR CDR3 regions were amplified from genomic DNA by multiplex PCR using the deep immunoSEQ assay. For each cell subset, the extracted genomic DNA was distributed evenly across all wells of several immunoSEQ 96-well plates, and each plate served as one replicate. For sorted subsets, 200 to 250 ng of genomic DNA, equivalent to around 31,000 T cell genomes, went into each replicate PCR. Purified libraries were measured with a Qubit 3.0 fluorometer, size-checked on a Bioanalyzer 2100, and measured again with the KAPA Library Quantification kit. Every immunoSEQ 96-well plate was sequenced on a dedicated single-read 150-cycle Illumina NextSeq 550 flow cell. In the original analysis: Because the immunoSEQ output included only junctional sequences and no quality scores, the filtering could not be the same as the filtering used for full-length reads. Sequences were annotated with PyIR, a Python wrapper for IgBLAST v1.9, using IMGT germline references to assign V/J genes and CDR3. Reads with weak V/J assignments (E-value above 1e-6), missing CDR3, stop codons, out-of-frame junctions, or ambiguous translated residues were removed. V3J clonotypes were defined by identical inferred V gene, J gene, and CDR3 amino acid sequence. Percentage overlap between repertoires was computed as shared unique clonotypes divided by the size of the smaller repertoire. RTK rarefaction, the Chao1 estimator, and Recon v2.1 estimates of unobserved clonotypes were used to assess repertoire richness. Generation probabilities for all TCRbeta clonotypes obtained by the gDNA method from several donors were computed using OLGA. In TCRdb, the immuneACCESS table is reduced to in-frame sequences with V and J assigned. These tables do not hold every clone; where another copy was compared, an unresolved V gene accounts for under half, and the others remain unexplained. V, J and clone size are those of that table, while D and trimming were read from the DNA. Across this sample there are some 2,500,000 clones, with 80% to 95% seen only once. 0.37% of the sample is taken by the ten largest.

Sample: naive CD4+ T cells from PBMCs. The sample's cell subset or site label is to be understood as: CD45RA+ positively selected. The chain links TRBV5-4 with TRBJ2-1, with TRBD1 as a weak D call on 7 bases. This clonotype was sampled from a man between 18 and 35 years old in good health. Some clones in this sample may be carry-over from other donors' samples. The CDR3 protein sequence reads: CASSRRQGGTYNEQFF. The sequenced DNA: TGTGCCAGCAGTCGCCGTCAGGGGGGCACCTACAATGAGCAGTTCTTC.